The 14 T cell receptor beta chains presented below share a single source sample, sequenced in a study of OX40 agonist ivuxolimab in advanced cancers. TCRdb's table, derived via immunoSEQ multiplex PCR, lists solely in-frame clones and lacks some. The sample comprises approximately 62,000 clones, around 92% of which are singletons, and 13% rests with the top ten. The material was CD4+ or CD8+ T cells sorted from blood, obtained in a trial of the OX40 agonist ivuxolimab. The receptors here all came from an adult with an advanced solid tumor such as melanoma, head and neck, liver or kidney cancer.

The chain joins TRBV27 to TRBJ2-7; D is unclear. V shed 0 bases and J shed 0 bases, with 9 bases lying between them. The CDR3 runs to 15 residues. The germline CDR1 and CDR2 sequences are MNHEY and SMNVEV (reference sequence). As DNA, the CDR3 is TGTGCCAGCAGTTTATCGACCCCCATCTCCTACGAGCAGTACTTC. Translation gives CASSLSTPISYEQYF.

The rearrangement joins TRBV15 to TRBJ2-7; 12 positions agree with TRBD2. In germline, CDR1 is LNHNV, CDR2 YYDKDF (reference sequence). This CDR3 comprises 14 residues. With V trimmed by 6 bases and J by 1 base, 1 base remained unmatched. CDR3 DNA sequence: TGTGCCACCAGAGGACTAGCGGGATCCTACGAGCAGTACTTC. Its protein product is CATRGLAGSYEQYF.

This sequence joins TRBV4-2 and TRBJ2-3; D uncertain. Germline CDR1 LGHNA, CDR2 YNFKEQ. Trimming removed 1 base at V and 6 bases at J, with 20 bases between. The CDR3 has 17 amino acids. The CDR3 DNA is TGTGCCAGCAGCCAAGGCTATACACAGCCCCAAGGGGATACGCAGTATTTT. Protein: CASSQGYTQPQGDTQYF.

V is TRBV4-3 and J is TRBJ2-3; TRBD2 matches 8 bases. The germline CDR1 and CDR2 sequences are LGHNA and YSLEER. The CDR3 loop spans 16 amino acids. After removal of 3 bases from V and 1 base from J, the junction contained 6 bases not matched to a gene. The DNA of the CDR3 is TGCGCCAGCAGCCAGGAACTAGCGGAATGCACAGATACGCAGTATTTT. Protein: CASSQELAECTDTQYF.

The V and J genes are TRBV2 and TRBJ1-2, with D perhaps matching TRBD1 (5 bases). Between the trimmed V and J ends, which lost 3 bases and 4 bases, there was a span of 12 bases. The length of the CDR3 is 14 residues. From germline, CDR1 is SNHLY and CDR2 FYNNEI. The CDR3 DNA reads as TGTGCCAGCAGTGACGTCGACAGCCCCTATGGCTACACCTTC. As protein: CASSDVDSPYGYTF.

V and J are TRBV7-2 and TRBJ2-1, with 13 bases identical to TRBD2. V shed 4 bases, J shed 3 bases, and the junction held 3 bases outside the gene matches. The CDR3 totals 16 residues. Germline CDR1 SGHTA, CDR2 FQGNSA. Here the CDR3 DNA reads TGTGCCAGCAGCTCAGGGACTAGCGGGGTCTACAATGAGCAGTTCTTC. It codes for CASSSGTSGVYNEQFF.

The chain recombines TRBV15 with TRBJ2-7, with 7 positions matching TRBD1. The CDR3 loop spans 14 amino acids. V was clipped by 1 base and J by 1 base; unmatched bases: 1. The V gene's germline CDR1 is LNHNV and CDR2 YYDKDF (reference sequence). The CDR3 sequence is CATSRGGQSYEQYF. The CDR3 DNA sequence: TGTGCCACCAGCAGAGGGGGACAGTCCTACGAGCAGTACTTC.

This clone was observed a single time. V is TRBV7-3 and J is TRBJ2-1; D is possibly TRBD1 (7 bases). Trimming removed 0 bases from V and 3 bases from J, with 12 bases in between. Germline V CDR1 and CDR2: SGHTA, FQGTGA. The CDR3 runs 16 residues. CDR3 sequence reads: CASSLTGGQHYNEQFF. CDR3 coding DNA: TGTGCCAGCAGCTTAACGGGGGGACAGCACTACAATGAGCAGTTCTTC.

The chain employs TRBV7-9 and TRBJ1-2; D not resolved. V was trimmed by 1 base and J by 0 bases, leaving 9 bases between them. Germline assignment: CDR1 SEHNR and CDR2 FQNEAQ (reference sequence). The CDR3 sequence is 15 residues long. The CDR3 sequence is CASSLVPSANYGYTF. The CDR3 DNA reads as TGTGCCAGCAGCTTAGTCCCCAGTGCTAACTATGGCTACACCTTC.

The CDR3 loop is CASSLGGVNTEAFF. The CDR3 DNA sequence: TGTGCCAGCAGCTTAGGAGGGGTTAACACTGAAGCTTTCTTT. The rearrangement links TRBV4-2 to TRBJ1-1; D might be TRBD1 (5 bases). CDR1 and CDR2 from the germline V gene are LGHNA and YNFKEQ. The CDR3 is 14 amino acids. V was clipped by 5 bases and J by 2 bases, with 12 bases between them.

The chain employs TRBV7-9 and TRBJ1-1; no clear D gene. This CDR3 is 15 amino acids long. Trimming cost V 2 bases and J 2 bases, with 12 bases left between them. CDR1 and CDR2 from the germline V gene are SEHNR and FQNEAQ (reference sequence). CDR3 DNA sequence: TGTGCCAGCAGCTTAATTGTTAGCGGTAACACTGAAGCTTTCTTT. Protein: CASSLIVSGNTEAFF.

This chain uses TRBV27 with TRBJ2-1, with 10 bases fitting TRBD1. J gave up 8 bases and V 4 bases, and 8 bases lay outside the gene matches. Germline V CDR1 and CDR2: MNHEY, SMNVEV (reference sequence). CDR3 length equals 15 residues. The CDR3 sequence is CASSSGQGGEDEQFF. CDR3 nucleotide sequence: TGTGCCAGCAGTTCCGGACAGGGGGGTGAGGATGAGCAGTTCTTC.

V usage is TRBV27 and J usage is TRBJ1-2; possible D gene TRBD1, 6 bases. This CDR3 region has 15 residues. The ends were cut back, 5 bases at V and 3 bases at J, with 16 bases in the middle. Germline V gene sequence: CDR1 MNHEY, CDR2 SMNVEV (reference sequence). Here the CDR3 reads CASSPPGGADYGYTF. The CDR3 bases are TGTGCCAGCAGTCCCCCGGGGGGGGCCGACTATGGCTACACCTTC.

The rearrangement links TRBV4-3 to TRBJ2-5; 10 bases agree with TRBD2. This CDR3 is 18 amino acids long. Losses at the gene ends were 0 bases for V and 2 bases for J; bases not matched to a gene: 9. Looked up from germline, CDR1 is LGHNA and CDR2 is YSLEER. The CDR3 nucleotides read TGCGCCAGCAGCCAAGAAGTACTAGCGGGATCCGAACAAGAGACCCAGTACTTC. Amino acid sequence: CASSQEVLAGSEQETQYF.